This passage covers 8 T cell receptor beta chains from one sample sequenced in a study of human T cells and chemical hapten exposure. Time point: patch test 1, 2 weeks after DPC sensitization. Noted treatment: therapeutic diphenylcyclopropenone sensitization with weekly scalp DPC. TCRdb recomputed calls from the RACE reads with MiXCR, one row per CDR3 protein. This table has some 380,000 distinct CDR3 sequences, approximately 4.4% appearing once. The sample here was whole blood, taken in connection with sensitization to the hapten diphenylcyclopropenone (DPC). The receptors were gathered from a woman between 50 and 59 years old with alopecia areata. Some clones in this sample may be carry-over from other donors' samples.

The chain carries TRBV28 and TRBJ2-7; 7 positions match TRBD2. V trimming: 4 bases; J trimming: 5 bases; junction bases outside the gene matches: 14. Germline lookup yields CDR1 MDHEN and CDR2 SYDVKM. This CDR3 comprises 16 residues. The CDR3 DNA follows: TGTGCCAGCAGTTCCCCTCGGGGGGAGGTCCGCCACGAGCAGTACTTC. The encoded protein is CASSSPRGEVRHEQYF.

The CDR3 protein is CASSLKGNHEKLFF. CDR3 nucleotides: TGTGCCAGCAGTTTAAAAGGGAATCATGAAAAACTGTTTTTT. The chain joins TRBV27 to TRBJ1-4, with D uncertain. From germline, CDR1 is MNHEY and CDR2 SMNVEV (reference sequence). CDR3 size: 14 residues. Trimming removed 2 bases from V and 6 bases from J, with 10 bases in between.

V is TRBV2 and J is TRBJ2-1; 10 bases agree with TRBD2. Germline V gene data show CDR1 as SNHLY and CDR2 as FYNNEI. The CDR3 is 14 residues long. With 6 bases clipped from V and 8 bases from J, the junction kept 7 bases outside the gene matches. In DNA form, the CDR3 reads TGTGCCAGCAGGAAGGAGCGGGAGGGGGATGAGCAGTTCTTC. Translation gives CASRKEREGDEQFF.

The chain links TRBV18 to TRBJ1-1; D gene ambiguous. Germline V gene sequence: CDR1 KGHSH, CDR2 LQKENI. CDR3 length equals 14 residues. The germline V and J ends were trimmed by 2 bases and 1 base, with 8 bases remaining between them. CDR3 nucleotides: TGTGCCAGCTCACCAAGGACGGAGAACACTGAAGCTTTCTTT. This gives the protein CASSPRTENTEAFF.

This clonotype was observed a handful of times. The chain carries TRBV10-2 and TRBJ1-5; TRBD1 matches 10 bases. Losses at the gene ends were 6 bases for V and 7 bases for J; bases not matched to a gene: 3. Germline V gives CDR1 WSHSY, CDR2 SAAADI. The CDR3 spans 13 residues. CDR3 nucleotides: TGCGCCAGCAGGGACAGGGGGGGCCAGCCCCAGCATTTT. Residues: CASRDRGGQPQHF.

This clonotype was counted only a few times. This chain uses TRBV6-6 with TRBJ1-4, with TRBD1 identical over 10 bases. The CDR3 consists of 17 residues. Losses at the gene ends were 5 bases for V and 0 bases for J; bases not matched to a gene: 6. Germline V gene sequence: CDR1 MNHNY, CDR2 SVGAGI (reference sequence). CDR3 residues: CASSRGTGVPTNEKLFF. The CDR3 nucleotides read TGTGCCAGCAGTCGAGGGACAGGGGTCCCAACTAATGAAAAACTGTTTTTT.

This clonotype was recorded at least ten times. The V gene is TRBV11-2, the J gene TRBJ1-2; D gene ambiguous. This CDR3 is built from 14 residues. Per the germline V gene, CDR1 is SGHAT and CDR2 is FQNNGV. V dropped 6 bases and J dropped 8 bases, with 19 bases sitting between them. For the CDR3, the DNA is TGTGCCAGCAGACCCCTGACATCCGGAGGCGGCTACACCTTC. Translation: CASRPLTSGGGYTF. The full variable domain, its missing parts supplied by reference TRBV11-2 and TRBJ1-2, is EAGVAQSPRYKIIEKRQSVAFWCNPISGHATLYWYQQILGQGPKLLIQFQNNGVVDDSQLPKDRFSAERLKGVDSTLKIQPAKLEDSAVYLCASRPLTSGGGYTFGSGTRLTVV.

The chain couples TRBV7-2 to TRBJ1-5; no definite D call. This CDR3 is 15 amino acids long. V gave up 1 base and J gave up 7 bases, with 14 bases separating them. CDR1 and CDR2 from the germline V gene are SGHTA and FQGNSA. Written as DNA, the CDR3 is TGTGCCAGCAGCTTAGTTTTAGGGCCGGGGCAGCCCCAGCATTTT. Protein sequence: CASSLVLGPGQPQHF.